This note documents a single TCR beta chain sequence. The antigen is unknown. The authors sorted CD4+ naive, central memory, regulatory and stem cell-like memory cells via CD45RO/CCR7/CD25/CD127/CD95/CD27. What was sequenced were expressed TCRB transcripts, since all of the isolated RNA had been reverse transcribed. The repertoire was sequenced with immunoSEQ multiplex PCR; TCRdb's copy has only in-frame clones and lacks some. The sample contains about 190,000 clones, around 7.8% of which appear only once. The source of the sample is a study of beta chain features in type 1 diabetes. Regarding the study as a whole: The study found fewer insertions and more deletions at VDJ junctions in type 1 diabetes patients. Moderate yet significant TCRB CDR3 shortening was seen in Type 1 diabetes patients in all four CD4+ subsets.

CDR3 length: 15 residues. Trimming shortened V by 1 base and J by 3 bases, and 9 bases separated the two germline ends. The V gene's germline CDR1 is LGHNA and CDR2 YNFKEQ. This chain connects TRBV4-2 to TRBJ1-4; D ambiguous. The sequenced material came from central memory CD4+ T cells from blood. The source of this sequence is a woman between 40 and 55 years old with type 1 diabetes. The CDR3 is CASSQGVNPNEKLFF. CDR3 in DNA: TGTGCCAGCAGCCAAGGAGTGAACCCTAATGAAAAACTGTTTTTT.